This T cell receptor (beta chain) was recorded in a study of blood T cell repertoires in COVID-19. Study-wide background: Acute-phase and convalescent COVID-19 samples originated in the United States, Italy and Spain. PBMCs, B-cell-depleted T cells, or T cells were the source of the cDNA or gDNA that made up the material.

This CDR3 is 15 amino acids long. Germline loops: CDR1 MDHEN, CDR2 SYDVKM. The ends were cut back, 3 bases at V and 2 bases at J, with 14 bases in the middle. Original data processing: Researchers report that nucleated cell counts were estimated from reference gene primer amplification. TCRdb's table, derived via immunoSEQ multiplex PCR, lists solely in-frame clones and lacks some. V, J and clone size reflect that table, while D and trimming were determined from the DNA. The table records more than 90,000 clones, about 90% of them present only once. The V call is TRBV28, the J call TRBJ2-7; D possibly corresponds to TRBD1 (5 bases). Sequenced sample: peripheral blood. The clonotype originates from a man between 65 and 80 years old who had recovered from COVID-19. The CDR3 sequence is CASSFTPVRAYEQYF. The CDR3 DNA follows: TGTGCCAGCAGTTTTACCCCAGTCAGGGCCTACGAGCAGTACTTC.